What follows are 29 T cell receptor beta chains derived from one specimen sequenced in a study of cytomegalovirus exposure and HLA in healthy donors. The PCR was carried out with 60 Vbeta primers and 13 Jbeta primers. Sequenced by immunoSEQ multiplex PCR; TCRdb stores in-frame clones only, minus some. The table records 120,000 to 150,000 clones, 76% of them present only once. Material for sequencing was PBMCs. The receptors were sampled from a woman in her forties in good health and CMV-seronegative.

This chain connects TRBV5-8 to TRBJ2-5; 7 bases are a match to TRBD2. The CDR3 is 15 amino acids. V trimming: 1 base; J trimming: 5 bases; junction bases outside the gene matches: 8. Germline V gene sequence: CDR1 SGHTS, CDR2 YDEGEE. The DNA for the CDR3 is TGTGCCAGCAGCTTGTATGAGGGAGGGGAGGAGACCCAGTACTTC. This sequence encodes CASSLYEGGEETQYF.

The DNA for the CDR3 is TGTGCCAGCAGTGAAAAAGGGGGCGATACGCAGTATTTT. Its translation is CASSEKGGDTQYF. The rearrangement links TRBV2 to TRBJ2-3; 7 nucleotides line up with TRBD1. The CDR3 is 13 amino acids. Germline values: CDR1 SNHLY, CDR2 FYNNEI. J was trimmed by 6 bases and V by 2 bases; bases with no gene match: 2.

The DNA for the CDR3 is TGTGCCAGCAGTTACTCGGTGCAGGGATATGGCTACACCTTC. It is translated as CASSYSVQGYGYTF. The chain employs TRBV6-5 and TRBJ1-2; TRBD1 is a possible D gene (5 bases). The V gene's germline CDR1 is MNHEY and CDR2 SVGAGI. Trimming removed 0 bases at V and 5 bases at J, with 10 bases between. The CDR3 extends over 14 amino acids.

The genes are TRBV18 and TRBJ2-7; 7 bases are a match to TRBD2. CDR1 is KGHSH, CDR2 LQKENI, per germline. V was clipped by 4 bases and J by 2 bases; unmatched bases: 11. The CDR3 consists of 16 residues. The CDR3 DNA reads as TGTGCCAGCTCACGGGCCTGGGAGGGTTTCGCCTACGAGCAGTACTTC. Amino acid sequence: CASSRAWEGFAYEQYF. The full variable domain, in which reference TRBV18 and TRBJ2-7 provide the parts outside the CDR3, is NAGVMQNPRHLVRRRGQEARLRCSPMKGHSHVYWYRQLPEEGLKFMVYLQKENIIDESGMPKERFSAEFPKEGPSILRIQQVVRGDSAAYFCASSRAWEGFAYEQYFGPGTRLTVT.

The chain employs TRBV6-5 and TRBJ2-3; the match to TRBD2 covers 10 bases. The V gene end was trimmed by 5 bases and the J gene end by 1 base; junction bases not matched to a gene: 3. This CDR3 has 15 residues. Germline V gene data show CDR1 as MNHEY and CDR2 as SVGAGI. The CDR3 loop reads CASSSGLAGTDTQYF. The CDR3 region has the DNA TGTGCCAGCAGTAGCGGACTAGCGGGCACAGATACGCAGTATTTT.

The chain is built from TRBV14 and TRBJ1-2; D perhaps matches TRBD1 (5 bases). This CDR3 region has 15 residues. The ends were cut back, 2 bases at V and 4 bases at J, with 14 bases in the middle. Germline CDR1 SGHDN, CDR2 FVKESK. The CDR3 region has the DNA TGTGCCAGCAGCCAATCCGGGGGTTTAGGCTATGGCTACACCTTC. Translated: CASSQSGGLGYGYTF.

This chain uses TRBV28 with TRBJ1-5; tentative D call: TRBD1 (6 bases). Germline CDR1 MDHEN, CDR2 SYDVKM. V lost 6 bases and J lost 4, with 13 bases in between. The CDR3 sequence is 14 residues long. CDR3 loop: CASRQGLVNQPQHF. In DNA form, the CDR3 reads TGTGCCAGCAGGCAGGGGTTGGTGAATCAGCCCCAGCATTTT. The complete variable domain, with remaining parts taken from reference TRBV28 and TRBJ1-5, reads DVKVTQSSRYLVKRTGEKVFLECVQDMDHENMFWYRQDPGLGLRLIYFSYDVKMKEKGDIPEGYSVSREKKERFSLILESASTNQTSMYLCASRQGLVNQPQHFGDGTRLSIL.

V is TRBV14 and J is TRBJ1-1; D gene uncertain. V was shortened by 0 bases and J by 10 bases, with 12 bases between the two germline ends. Germline lookup yields CDR1 SGHDN and CDR2 FVKESK. CDR3 length: 13 residues. As DNA, the CDR3 is TGTGCCAGCAGCCAAGATCTCGCCGGTCGAGCTTTCTTT. Protein: CASSQDLAGRAFF.

This clone came up once. The J gene is TRBJ2-1, the V gene TRBV19, with 9 bases aligning to TRBD2. V lost 3 bases, J lost 2 bases, and 5 bases stayed unmatched. The germline V gene encodes CDR1 LNHDA and CDR2 SQIVND (reference sequence). The CDR3 covers 16 residues. CDR3 sequence reads: CASSIRAGGPYNEQFF. The DNA for the CDR3 is TGTGCCAGTAGTATTCGAGCGGGAGGCCCCTACAATGAGCAGTTCTTC. Combining the CDR3 with reference TRBV19 and TRBJ2-1 gives the whole variable domain DGGITQSPKYLFRKEGQNVTLSCEQNLNHDAMYWYRQDPGQGLRLIYYSQIVNDFQKGDIAEGYSVSREKKESFPLTVTSAQKNPTAFYLCASSIRAGGPYNEQFFGPGTRLTVL.

The chain recombines TRBV10-1 with TRBJ2-7; the match to TRBD1 covers 7 bases. Looked up from germline, CDR1 is WNHNN and CDR2 is SYGVQD (reference sequence). There are 13 residues in the CDR3. V trimming: 6 bases; J trimming: 0 bases; junction bases outside the gene matches: 2. CDR3 sequence: CASSRGSSYEQYF. The CDR3 nucleotides are TGCGCCAGCAGCAGGGGGAGCTCCTACGAGCAGTACTTC.

The rearrangement links TRBV28 to TRBJ1-1, with D maybe TRBD1 (6 bases). V was clipped by 6 bases and J by 4 bases, with 18 bases between them. Germline lookup yields CDR1 MDHEN and CDR2 SYDVKM. There are 15 residues in the CDR3. CDR3 region: CASSLPSTGSTEAFF. As DNA, the CDR3 is TGTGCCAGCAGCCTGCCTTCCACAGGGAGCACTGAAGCTTTCTTT.

The chain employs TRBV27 and TRBJ1-2, with 8 bases identical to TRBD1. The V gene end was trimmed by 5 bases and the J gene end by 6 bases; junction bases not matched to a gene: 11. CDR3 length: 15 amino acids. Germline V gene data show CDR1 as MNHEY and CDR2 as SMNVEV (reference sequence). For the CDR3, the DNA is TGTGCCAGCAGTCGACAGGGGACTTTTCTAGATGGCTACACCTTC. Its protein product is CASSRQGTFLDGYTF.

The rearrangement joins TRBV9 to TRBJ2-5; 7 nucleotides agree with TRBD1. The CDR3 length is 14 residues. The V and J ends lost 3 bases and 5 bases, in that order; junction bases with no gene match: 7. Germline CDR1 is SGDLS and CDR2 is YYNGEE. CDR3 residues: CASSDDRAGETQYF. The CDR3 DNA is TGTGCCAGCAGCGACGACAGGGCCGGGGAGACCCAGTACTTC.

V gene TRBV2 combines with J gene TRBJ2-6; the match to TRBD2 covers 10 bases. V lost 3 bases, J lost 3 bases, and 5 bases stayed unmatched. Germline lookup yields CDR1 SNHLY and CDR2 FYNNEI. The CDR3 runs to 17 residues. The CDR3, as DNA: TGTGCCAGCAGTGAGAGCGGGGGGGCCTTTGGGGCCAACGTCCTGACTTTC. Protein: CASSESGGAFGANVLTF.

The V gene is TRBV9, the J gene TRBJ2-5; 8 bases map to TRBD2. V shed 0 bases, J shed 5 bases, and the junction held 6 bases outside the gene matches. This CDR3 is built from 15 residues. Germline CDR1 reads SGDLS; CDR2 reads YYNGEE. CDR3 DNA sequence: TGTGCCAGCAGCGTAGCTACGGGCGGGAGGGAGACCCAGTACTTC. Translating gives CASSVATGGRETQYF.

The chain is built from TRBV28 and TRBJ1-6; the D gene is possibly TRBD1 (5 bases). Germline-derived CDR1 and CDR2 are MDHEN and SYDVKM. The germline V and J ends were trimmed by 6 bases and 15 bases, with 21 bases remaining between them. This CDR3 has 14 residues. CDR3 in DNA: TGTGCCAGCAGGCCGACGGTGGGGGGTCGGGTCCTCCACTTT. This encodes CASRPTVGGRVLHF.

The chain carries TRBV20-1 and TRBJ1-2, with D tentatively TRBD1 (5 bases). V was clipped by 6 bases and J by 4 bases, with 9 bases between them. The CDR3 sequence is 11 residues long. Germline CDR1 is DFQATT and CDR2 is SNEGSKA (reference sequence). CDR3 amino acids: CSAGGPYGYTF. CDR3 sequence (DNA): TGCAGTGCCGGGGGACCCTATGGCTACACCTTC.

This clone has a handful of counts. This chain joins TRBV5-4 and TRBJ2-2; 16 bases map to TRBD2. Germline-derived CDR1 and CDR2 are SGHNT and YYREEE (reference sequence). Trimming at V came to 4 bases and at J to 2 bases, leaving 5 bases not matched to a gene. The CDR3 is 18 amino acids. The CDR3 DNA reads as TGTGCCAGCAGCGGAGGGACTAGCGGGGGGGCAAACACCGGGGAGCTGTTTTTT. Translation gives CASSGGTSGGANTGELFF.

This sequence joins TRBV5-4 and TRBJ1-1; D remains unclear. The CDR3 covers 11 residues. V gave up 0 bases and J gave up 10 bases, with 7 bases separating them. CDR1 is SGHNT, CDR2 YYREEE, per germline (reference sequence). In DNA, the CDR3 is TGTGCCAGCAGCTTGGGTGGGCCAGCTTTCTTT. Its translation is CASSLGGPAFF. The full variable domain, in which reference TRBV5-4 and TRBJ1-1 provide the parts outside the CDR3, is ETGVTQSPTHLIKTRGQQVTLRCSSQSGHNTVSWYQQALGQGPQFIFQYYREEENGRGNFPPRFSGLQFPNYSSELNVNALELDDSALYLCASSLGGPAFFGQGTRLTVV.

This clone was counted a few times. This chain links TRBV7-9 with TRBJ1-2; TRBD1 agrees at 8 bases. The CDR3 covers 13 residues. Losses at the gene ends were 1 base for V and 7 bases for J; bases not matched to a gene: 2. Germline assignment: CDR1 SEHNR and CDR2 FQNEAQ (reference sequence). CDR3: CASSLGTGSGYTF. CDR3 DNA sequence: TGTGCCAGCAGCTTAGGGACAGGGAGTGGCTACACCTTC.

J is TRBJ1-2 and V is TRBV18; D ambiguous. Germline V gene lookup returns CDR1 KGHSH and CDR2 LQKENI. There are 14 residues in the CDR3. The V and J ends lost 3 bases and 7 bases respectively, with 15 bases between them. The DNA of the CDR3 is TGTGCCAGCTCACCGTCAGCGTCAGTCGGTGGCTACACCTTC. This codes for CASSPSASVGGYTF. The whole variable domain, remainder taken from reference TRBV18 and TRBJ1-2, is NAGVMQNPRHLVRRRGQEARLRCSPMKGHSHVYWYRQLPEEGLKFMVYLQKENIIDESGMPKERFSAEFPKEGPSILRIQQVVRGDSAAYFCASSPSASVGGYTFGSGTRLTVV.

V is TRBV27 and J is TRBJ2-5; weak D call: TRBD2 (6 bases). V was shortened by 5 bases and J by 3 bases, with 19 bases between the two germline ends. Germline V gives CDR1 MNHEY, CDR2 SMNVEV (reference sequence). This CDR3 contains 16 residues. This CDR3 reads CASSPGRWAGKETQYF. The CDR3 region has the DNA TGTGCCAGCAGTCCGGGACGATGGGCGGGAAAAGAGACCCAGTACTTC.

This chain links TRBV10-3 with TRBJ2-3; 8 bases are a match to TRBD2. The CDR3 contains 14 residues. J gave up 1 base and V 8 bases, and 5 bases lay outside the gene matches. The germline CDR1 and CDR2 sequences are ENHRY and SYGVKD. The CDR3, as DNA: TGTGCCATCGAGAGCGGGGGAGGCACAGATACGCAGTATTTT. It codes for CAIESGGGTDTQYF.

This clone was found once. V and J are TRBV21-1 and TRBJ2-3; the table's D call, TRBD2, has no DNA check behind it. TRBV21-1 is a pseudogene. The CDR3 sequence is 17 residues long. CDR3 sequence (DNA): TGTGCCAGCAGCACGGGACTAGCGGGAGGATTAACAGATACGCAGTATTTT. Translated: CASSTGLAGGLTDTQYF.

Only one count was recorded for this clone. This sequence joins TRBV11-2 and TRBJ2-7, with 9 bases fitting TRBD1. Trimming removed 5 bases from V and 2 bases from J; junction bases left unmatched: 4. In germline, CDR1 is SGHAT, CDR2 FQNNGV. The length of the CDR3 is 14 residues. CDR3 sequence (DNA): TGTGCCAGCAGCCAACAGGGGGCGGCCTACGAGCAGTACTTC. This translates into CASSQQGAAYEQYF.

The chain uses TRBV6-4 and TRBJ2-2; 10 bases are a match to TRBD1. This CDR3 region has 16 residues. Trimming cost V 2 bases and J 3 bases; bases outside gene matches: 3. From germline, CDR1 is MRHNA and CDR2 SNTAGT. The CDR3 reads CASSDIGQGDTGELFF. The CDR3 DNA reads TGTGCCAGCAGTGACATCGGACAGGGGGACACCGGGGAGCTGTTTTTT.

This clone was picked up a small number of times. V is TRBV19 and J is TRBJ1-1; 10 bases match TRBD1. There are 17 residues in the CDR3. Losses at the gene ends were 4 bases for V and 1 base for J; bases not matched to a gene: 9. CDR1 and CDR2 from the germline V gene are LNHDA and SQIVND (reference sequence). The CDR3, as DNA: TGTGCCAGTAGTAGCTCACGACAGGGGGCTGAGAACACTGAAGCTTTCTTT. Its protein is CASSSSRQGAENTEAFF.

This clone occurred a few times. This rearrangement joins TRBV27 to TRBJ2-7; D unresolved. The CDR3 is made up of 15 amino acids. V was cut by 2 bases and J by 0 bases, with 11 bases left in between. Germline CDR1 is MNHEY and CDR2 is SMNVEV (reference sequence). The CDR3 region has the DNA TGTGCCAGCAGTTTAGGGCAGCCACTCTCCTACGAGCAGTACTTC. Its protein is CASSLGQPLSYEQYF.

The chain links TRBV7-8 to TRBJ2-1; 7 bases agree with TRBD1. CDR3 size: 13 residues. From germline, CDR1 is SGHVS and CDR2 FQNEAQ. The V and J ends lost 5 bases and 10 bases, in that order; junction bases with no gene match: 8. CDR3 sequence reads: CASSHGSDREQFF. The CDR3 DNA is TGTGCCAGCAGCCATGGATCGGACAGGGAGCAGTTCTTC. Looking up the rest from reference TRBV7-8 and TRBJ2-1 gives the full variable domain: GAGVSQSPRYKVAKRGQDVALRCDPISGHVSLFWYQQALGQGPEFLTYFQNEAQLDKSGLPSDRFFAERPEGSVSTLKIQRTQQEDSAVYLCASSHGSDREQFFGPGTRLTVL.